The sequence of this T cell receptor (beta chain) was determined in a study of blood T cell repertoires in COVID-19. Study-level background: Italy, Spain and the United States were the sources of the convalescent and acute COVID-19 samples. Sources were T cells, B-cell-depleted T cells, or PBMCs; the material itself was cDNA or gDNA.

How the authors handled the data: Quantification of nucleated cells was approximated via reference gene primer amplification. The assay was immunoSEQ multiplex PCR, and TCRdb's table has in-frame clones only and misses some. The V and J calls and clone size were taken over from that table, and D and trimming were inferred from the DNA. The repertoire consists of approximately 240,000 clones, with approximately 84% occurring once and the leading ten covering about 3%. The CDR3 runs to 15 residues. Trimming cost V 1 base and J 3 bases; bases outside gene matches: 5. Germline-derived CDR1 and CDR2 are LGHDT and YNNKEL (reference sequence).

This clonotype was obtained from a young woman who had recovered from COVID-19. This sequence joins TRBV3-1 (or the pseudogene TRBV3-2) and TRBJ1-1; TRBD1 aligns across 7 bases. The source material was peripheral blood. The CDR3 sequence: CASSQVGGRDTEAFF. CDR3 DNA: TGTGCCAGCAGCCAAGTAGGGGGCCGGGACACTGAAGCTTTCTTT.